The TCR beta chain described here comes from a study of T cell responses to AZD1222 COVID-19 vaccine. Turning to the study itself: Analysis merged second doses at about 4 or about 12 weeks. Study findings and constraints: Donors were chiefly white British, with a greater number of females, and clonal diversity was perhaps underestimated.

The ends lost 6 bases at V and 3 bases at J; junction bases unmatched: 3. The CDR3 is made up of 13 amino acids. Germline V lookup: CDR1 MRHNA, CDR2 SNTAGT. This clone was observed a handful of times. Its target is not known. Using immunoSEQ multiplex PCR, the repertoire was profiled, and TCRdb retains in-frame clones only, with some absent. The sample has around 94,000 clones, approximately 91% seen once; the top ten hold 19%. This specimen consisted of peripheral blood, obtained on day 0 of AZD1222 vaccination. The chain couples TRBV6-4 to TRBJ2-3, with 7 nucleotides matching TRBD1. The receptor was derived from an adult in good health. The CDR3 DNA reads as TGTGCCAGCAGACAGGGGACAACAGATACGCAGTATTTT. As protein: CASRQGTTDTQYF.